A selection of T cell receptor beta chains follows, all from one sample in a study of OX40 agonist ivuxolimab in advanced cancers. Here immunoSEQ multiplex PCR was the method, and the copy in TCRdb shows in-frame clones only, minus some. The sample lists roughly 48,000 clones, 75% to 85% occurring once. The specimen was CD4+ or CD8+ T cells sorted from blood, collected in a trial of the OX40 agonist ivuxolimab. These receptors were taken from an adult with an advanced solid tumor such as melanoma, head and neck, liver or kidney cancer. Each CDR3 is given with its conserved first and last residue. Each record gives: clone size, J gene, D gene, V gene, CDR3 length, CDR3 protein, CDR3 DNA. The D gene is left open where the match is weak. The size field is filled for only some rows; it gives once, few, many or a size class.

few | TRBJ2-5 | TRBD1 | TRBV4-1 | 14 | CASSAHRGVETQYF | TGCGCCAGCAGCGCCCACAGGGGAGTCGAGACCCAGTACTTC
once | TRBJ2-1 | TRBD1 | TRBV14 | 16 | CASSQPPGTGDNEQFF | TGTGCCAGCAGTCAACCGCCCGGGACAGGGGACAATGAGCAGTTCTTC
NA | TRBJ2-1 | NA | TRBV7-2 | 16 | CASSLWGRRVYNEQFF | TGTGCCAGCAGCTTATGGGGACGCAGGGTATACAATGAGCAGTTCTTC
NA | TRBJ2-7 | NA | TRBV18 | 13 | CASSPNGPYEQYF | TGTGCCAGCTCACCGAACGGTCCCTACGAGCAGTACTTC
NA | TRBJ2-2 | NA | TRBV5-1 | 16 | CASSSTPGTWAGELFF | TGCGCCAGCAGCTCCACCCCAGGGACCTGGGCCGGGGAGCTGTTTTTT
NA | TRBJ2-6 | NA | TRBV11-2 | 14 | CASSWASGANVLTF | TGTGCCAGCAGCTGGGCCTCTGGGGCCAACGTCCTGACTTTC
few | TRBJ2-1 | TRBD2 | TRBV11-2 | 16 | CASSVTSGGAHNEQFF | TGTGCCAGCAGCGTGACTAGCGGGGGGGCCCACAATGAGCAGTTCTTC
NA | TRBJ2-5 | TRBD2 | TRBV29-1 | 18 | CSVDLIRRAGVWEGTQYF | TGCAGCGTTGATTTGATTCGGCGAGCGGGGGTATGGGAGGGGACCCAGTACTTC
once | TRBJ2-1 | TRBD2 | TRBV5-4 | 16 | CASSLGGGGQYNEQFF | TGTGCCAGCAGCTTGGGAGGCGGGGGGCAGTACAATGAGCAGTTCTTC
NA | TRBJ2-5 | NA | TRBV27 | 14 | CASRSFLLGETQYF | TGTGCCAGCAGATCGTTCCTCTTGGGAGAGACCCAGTACTTC
NA | TRBJ2-1 | NA | TRBV9 | 13 | CASSVGSHNEQFF | TGTGCCAGCAGCGTTGGTAGTCACAATGAGCAGTTCTTC
few | TRBJ1-1 | NA | TRBV7-3 | 14 | CASSLSRGNTEAFF | TGTGCCAGCAGCTTAAGTAGAGGGAACACTGAAGCTTTCTTT
NA | TRBJ2-5 | NA | TRBV18 | 11 | CASSYQETQYF | TGTGCCAGCTCATACCAAGAGACCCAGTACTTC
NA | TRBJ1-1 | TRBD1 | TRBV7-9 | 12 | CASSLSQGVAFF | TGTGCCAGCAGCTTAAGCCAGGGGGTGGCTTTCTTT
NA | TRBJ1-1 | NA | TRBV30 | 14 | CAWSGDFVNTEAFF | TGTGCCTGGAGCGGGGATTTTGTGAACACTGAAGCTTTCTTT
NA | TRBJ1-4 | TRBD1 | TRBV19 | 14 | CASSMTGGDEKLFF | TGTGCCAGTAGTATGACAGGGGGGGATGAAAAACTGTTTTTT
NA | TRBJ2-6 | NA | TRBV6-1 | 15 | CASIPGGSGANVLTF | TGTGCCAGCATACCTGGGGGCTCTGGGGCCAACGTCCTGACTTTC
few | TRBJ1-6 | NA | TRBV19 | 15 | CASSIGPTGNSPLHF | TGTGCCAGTAGTATAGGTCCGACGGGTAATTCACCCCTCCACTTT
once | TRBJ1-2 | NA | TRBV7-2 | 13 | CASSRSGTDGYTF | TGTGCCAGCAGCCGATCCGGGACGGACGGCTACACCTTC
NA | TRBJ2-7 | NA | TRBV7-9 | 12 | CASSLEAYEQYF | TGTGCCAGCAGCTTAGAGGCCTACGAGCAGTACTTC
NA | TRBJ1-2 | TRBD1 | TRBV9 | 15 | CASSSRQGAFYGYTF | TGTGCCAGCAGCTCAAGACAGGGGGCGTTCTATGGCTACACCTTC
NA | TRBJ1-2 | TRBD1 | TRBV27 | 15 | CASSTGTGGGHGYTF | TGTGCCAGCAGTACCGGGACAGGGGGAGGGCATGGCTACACCTTC
NA | TRBJ1-2 | TRBD1 | TRBV18 | 15 | CASSLGQGKHLGYTF | TGTGCCAGCTCGCTGGGACAGGGGAAACATTTGGGCTACACCTTC
few | TRBJ1-6 | NA | TRBV5-1 | 15 | CASSQGDFNNSPLHF | TGCGCCAGCAGCCAAGGGGATTTTAATAATTCACCCCTCCACTTT
NA | TRBJ2-7 | NA | TRBV4-2 | 12 | CASSLGVGEQYF | TGTGCCAGCAGCCTCGGTGTGGGCGAGCAGTACTTC
NA | TRBJ2-3 | NA | TRBV7-3 | 14 | CASSYGLNTDTQYF | TGTGCCAGCAGCTACGGACTTAACACAGATACGCAGTATTTT
NA | TRBJ2-2 | NA | TRBV7-2 | 15 | CASSLNSGNTGELFF | TGTGCCAGCAGCTTAAATAGCGGTAACACCGGGGAGCTGTTTTTT
NA | TRBJ1-4 | NA | TRBV23-1 | 15 | CASSHLQDDNEKLFF | TGCGCCAGCAGTCACCTACAGGACGATAATGAAAAACTGTTTTTT
NA | TRBJ2-1 | NA | TRBV7-6 | 16 | CASSLEDEGSYNEQFF | TGTGCCAGCAGCTTAGAGGACGAAGGATCCTACAATGAGCAGTTCTTC
once | TRBJ1-5 | TRBD1 | TRBV6-5 | 14 | CASSSGTGNQPQHF | TGTGCCAGCAGTAGCGGGACAGGAAATCAGCCCCAGCATTTT
NA | TRBJ2-5 | TRBD2 | TRBV4-3 | 15 | CASSRQRGGRETQYF | TGCGCCAGCAGCCGCCAGCGGGGGGGCCGGGAGACCCAGTACTTC
NA | TRBJ1-2 | NA | TRBV4-3 | 18 | CASSQRGNAGQLLEGYTF | TGCGCCAGCAGCCAAAGGGGGAACGCGGGCCAACTCCTCGAAGGCTACACCTTC
NA | TRBJ2-2 | TRBD2 | TRBV12-5 | 16 | CASGFPSGPVVGELFF | TGTGCTAGTGGTTTCCCTAGCGGGCCCGTCGTCGGGGAGCTGTTTTTT
NA | TRBJ1-4 | TRBD1 | TRBV19 | 15 | CASTHSGTGNEKLFF | TGTGCCAGTACCCATTCCGGGACAGGGAATGAAAAACTGTTTTTT
NA | TRBJ2-3 | NA | TRBV6-1 | 13 | CASRPGSTDTQYF | TGTGCCAGCAGGCCGGGTAGCACAGATACGCAGTATTTT